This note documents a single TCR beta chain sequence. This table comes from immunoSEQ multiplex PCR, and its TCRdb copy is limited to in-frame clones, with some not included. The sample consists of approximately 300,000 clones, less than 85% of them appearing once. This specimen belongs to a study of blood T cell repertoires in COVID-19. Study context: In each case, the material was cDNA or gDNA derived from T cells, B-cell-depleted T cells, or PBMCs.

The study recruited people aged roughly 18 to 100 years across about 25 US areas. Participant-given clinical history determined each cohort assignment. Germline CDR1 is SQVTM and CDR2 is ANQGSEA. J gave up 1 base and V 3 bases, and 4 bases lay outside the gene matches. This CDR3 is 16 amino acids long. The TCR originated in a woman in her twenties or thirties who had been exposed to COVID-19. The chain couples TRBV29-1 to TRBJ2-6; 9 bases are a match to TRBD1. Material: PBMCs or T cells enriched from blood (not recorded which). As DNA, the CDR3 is TGCAGCGTTGAGGCGACAGGGGGATCTGGGGCCAACGTCCTGACTTTC. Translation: CSVEATGGSGANVLTF.